The 8 T cell receptor beta chains reported below all come from one sample, sequenced in a study of blood T cell repertoires in COVID-19. The assay was immunoSEQ multiplex PCR, and TCRdb's table has in-frame clones only and misses some. Here the sample spans over 350,000 clones, roughly nine tenths being singletons. The material sequenced was PBMCs or T cells enriched from blood (not recorded which). Source of these receptors: a woman aged 40 to 49 who had been exposed to COVID-19.

This clone came up a few times. This chain joins TRBV5-4 and TRBJ1-2, with D possibly TRBD1 on 5 matching bases. CDR3 length equals 15 residues. Germline V gene data show CDR1 as SGHNT and CDR2 as YYREEE (reference sequence). With 0 bases removed from V and 6 bases from J, the gap between germline ends came to 15 bases. CDR3 coding DNA: TGTGCCAGCAGCTTGGCCGCCAGGGTAGGGGATGGCTACACCTTC. Translated: CASSLAARVGDGYTF.

The chain has TRBV19 and TRBJ1-4, with a tentative D call TRBD1 (5 bases). V was trimmed by 1 base and J by 0 bases, leaving 12 bases between them. Germline V gene lookup returns CDR1 LNHDA and CDR2 SQIVND (reference sequence). CDR3 size: 17 residues. The CDR3 region has the DNA TGTGCCAGTAGTATAGGGGGCACTACCTCAACTAATGAAAAACTGTTTTTT. This codes for CASSIGGTTSTNEKLFF.

The rearrangement joins TRBV13 to TRBJ1-2; the match to TRBD1 covers 8 bases. The germline V gene encodes CDR1 PRHDT and CDR2 FYEKMQ (reference sequence). Unmatched junction bases numbered 2, after V lost 0 bases and J lost 8 bases. This CDR3 spans 13 amino acids. DNA of the CDR3: TGTGCCAGCAGCTTAGGCCCAGGGGGCGGCTACACCTTC. Translation gives CASSLGPGGGYTF. Looking up the rest from reference TRBV13 and TRBJ1-2 gives the full variable domain: AAGVIQSPRHLIKEKRETATLKCYPIPRHDTVYWYQQGPGQDPQFLISFYEKMQSDKGSIPDRFSAQQFSDYHSELNMSSLELGDSALYFCASSLGPGGGYTFGSGTRLTVV.

This clone was found once. As DNA, the CDR3 is TGTGCCAGTAGTATCACCGGGACAGCGAACACCGGGGAGCTGTTTTTT. This translates into CASSITGTANTGELFF. V is TRBV19 and J is TRBJ2-2; 7 bases are a match to TRBD1. This CDR3 contains 16 residues. Trimming cost V 3 bases and J 0 bases; bases outside gene matches: 4. The germline gives CDR1 LNHDA, CDR2 SQIVND (reference sequence).

The chain combines TRBV2 with TRBJ1-5; 7 bases match TRBD1. The J segment lost 4 bases and the V segment lost 4 bases, leaving 4 bases of the junction unmatched. The CDR3 consists of 14 residues. The germline V gene has CDR1 SNHLY and CDR2 FYNNEI. The CDR3 region is CASSVGTVNQPQHF. The CDR3 region has the DNA TGTGCCAGCAGTGTGGGGACAGTTAATCAGCCCCAGCATTTT. Variable domain in full (rest from reference TRBV2 and TRBJ1-5): EPEVTQTPSHQVTQMGQEVILRCVPISNHLYFYWYRQILGQKVEFLVSFYNNEISEKSEIFDDQFSVERPDGSNFTLKIRSTKLEDSAMYFCASSVGTVNQPQHFGDGTRLSIL.

The gene calls are TRBV19 and TRBJ1-2; no firm D call. The CDR3 spans 11 residues. The V end lost 5 bases, the J end lost 8 bases, and 9 bases lay between the germline ends. Germline V gene lookup returns CDR1 LNHDA and CDR2 SQIVND (reference sequence). The CDR3 loop reads CASSAGLGYTF. The CDR3 nucleotides are TGTGCCAGTAGTGCAGGACTCGGCTACACCTTC.

The V and J genes are TRBV30 and TRBJ2-3; TRBD2 aligns across 8 bases. Germline V gives CDR1 GTSNPN, CDR2 SVGIG (reference sequence). Trimming took 5 bases from V and 3 from J; bases not matched to a gene: 13. CDR3 length: 16 amino acids. CDR3 loop: CAWGHGGSGTTDTQYF. For the CDR3, the DNA is TGTGCCTGGGGTCACGGGGGTAGCGGGACTACAGATACGCAGTATTTT. The whole variable domain, filled in from reference TRBV30 and TRBJ2-3, reads SQTIHQWPATLVQPVGSPLSLECTVEGTSNPNLYWYRQAAGRGLQLLFYSVGIGQISSEVPQNLSASRPQDRQFILSSKKLLLSDSGFYLCAWGHGGSGTTDTQYFGPGTRLTVL.

The gene calls are TRBV5-5 and TRBJ2-1; a possible D gene is TRBD2 (5 bases). V lost 4 bases, J lost 1 base, and 12 bases lay in between. CDR3 length: 15 residues. The germline V gene has CDR1 SGHKS and CDR2 YYEKEE (reference sequence). The CDR3 coding sequence is TGTGCCAGCAGCGGGTACGAGGGTTCCTACAATGAGCAGTTCTTC. As protein: CASSGYEGSYNEQFF.